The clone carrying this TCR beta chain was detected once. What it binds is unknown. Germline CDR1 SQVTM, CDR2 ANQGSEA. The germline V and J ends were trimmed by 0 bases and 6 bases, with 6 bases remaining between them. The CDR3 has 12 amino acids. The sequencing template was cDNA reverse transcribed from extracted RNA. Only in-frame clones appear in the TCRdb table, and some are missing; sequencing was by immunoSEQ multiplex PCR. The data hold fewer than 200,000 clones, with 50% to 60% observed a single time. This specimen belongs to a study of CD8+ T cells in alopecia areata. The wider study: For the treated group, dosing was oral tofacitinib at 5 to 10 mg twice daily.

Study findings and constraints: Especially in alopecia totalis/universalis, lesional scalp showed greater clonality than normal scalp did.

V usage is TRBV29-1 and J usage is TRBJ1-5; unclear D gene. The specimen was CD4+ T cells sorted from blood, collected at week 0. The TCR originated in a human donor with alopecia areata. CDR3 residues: CSVEDFGQPQHF. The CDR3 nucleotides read TGCAGCGTTGAAGATTTCGGTCAGCCCCAGCATTTT.